A single sample is the source of the 29 T cell receptor beta chains below, sequenced in a study of shared clonotypes between healthy human individuals (dated by TCRdb to about 2020). The library was prepared using the immunoSEQ multiplex PCR assay. The immuneACCESS repertoire file appears here via TCRdb, limited to in-frame rearrangements. These files lack a portion of the clones; in checked studies, under half of the deficit traces to unresolved V genes, and the cause of the others is not known. The sample yields about 1.1 million clones; around 78% were counted once. Of the sample, about 0.52% falls within the top ten clones. Sequenced input: memory CD4+ T cells from PBMCs. What the cell subset or site label conveys for this sample: CD45RA-negative fraction. The receptors were gathered from a man in his late teens or twenties in good health. Some clones in this sample may be carry-over from other donors' samples.

The sample holds one count of this clone. CDR3 sequence: CASRPQEAGANVLTF. DNA of the CDR3: TGTGCCAGCAGGCCACAGGAGGCTGGGGCCAACGTCCTGACTTTC. The rearrangement links TRBV28 to TRBJ2-6; TRBD1 or TRBD2 may be the D gene (5 bases each). From germline, CDR1 is MDHEN and CDR2 SYDVKM. V lost 6 bases and J lost 2, with 11 bases in between. This CDR3 is 15 amino acids long.

The chain uses TRBV27 and TRBJ2-1, with no clear D. The CDR3 contains 17 residues. Germline CDR1 MNHEY, CDR2 SMNVEV (reference sequence). The V gene lost 4 bases and the J gene lost 1 base, with 17 bases spanning the gap. The CDR3 loop reads CASSSPSLEYSYNEQFF. The CDR3 nucleotides read TGTGCCAGCAGTTCACCGAGTTTGGAATATTCCTACAATGAGCAGTTCTTC.

The chain combines TRBV2 with TRBJ2-5, with a weak D call TRBD1 (5 bases). With 10 bases removed from V and 4 bases from J, the gap between germline ends came to 22 bases. The CDR3 runs 15 residues. Germline CDR1 and CDR2: SNHLY and FYNNEI. The CDR3 reads CATDSAQGVGETQYF. DNA for the CDR3: TGTGCCACCGACTCGGCCCAAGGGGTAGGAGAGACCCAGTACTTC.

This clone was recorded only once. The chain carries TRBV18 and TRBJ2-5; D perhaps matches TRBD1 (6 bases). The CDR3 is made up of 12 amino acids. Germline CDR1 and CDR2: KGHSH and LQKENI. Trimming took 3 bases from V and 9 from J, leaving 11 bases between them. CDR3 bases: TGTGCCAGCTCACCTGAAGGGGGTCCCCAGTACTTC. Its protein product is CASSPEGGPQYF.

This clone was seen a few times. The chain uses TRBV7-6 and TRBJ2-5; D ambiguous. CDR3 length: 13 residues. CDR1 is SGHVS and CDR2 is FNYEAQ in the germline V gene. Trimming took 4 bases from V and 5 from J, leaving 11 bases between them. The DNA of the CDR3 is TGTGCCAGCAGCTCGGAGTTTACGGAGACCCAGTACTTC. It translates to CASSSEFTETQYF.

This clone has a handful of counts. V usage is TRBV11-2 and J usage is TRBJ1-4; 7 nucleotides match TRBD1. The junction had 4 bases not matched to a gene; V was cut back by 5 bases and J by 4 bases. CDR3 length: 14 amino acids. CDR1 and CDR2 (germline): SGHAT, FQNNGV. The CDR3 loop reads CASSLGQSNEKLFF. For the CDR3, the DNA is TGTGCCAGCAGCCTGGGACAGAGTAATGAAAAACTGTTTTTT.

This clone was seen once. V gene TRBV6-5 combines with J gene TRBJ1-1; a possible D gene is TRBD1 (5 bases). V shed 2 bases and J shed 1 base, with 14 bases lying between them. This CDR3 has 16 amino acids. Germline-derived CDR1 and CDR2 are MNHEY and SVGAGI. CDR3 region: CASSYPHGGENTEAFF. CDR3 nucleotides: TGTGCCAGCAGTTACCCCCACGGAGGGGAGAACACTGAAGCTTTCTTT.

This clone was recorded a few times. The chain has TRBV28 and TRBJ2-7, with 7 bases identical to TRBD2. Looked up from germline, CDR1 is MDHEN and CDR2 is SYDVKM. There are 15 residues in the CDR3. V lost 6 bases and J lost 0; bases outside the gene matches: 8. CDR3 protein: CASSPGTISSYEQYF. CDR3 DNA: TGTGCCAGCAGCCCTGGGACTATAAGCTCCTACGAGCAGTACTTC.

The genes are TRBV15 and TRBJ1-4; D gene ambiguous. The germline V gene encodes CDR1 LNHNV and CDR2 YYDKDF (reference sequence). With 0 bases removed from V and 0 bases from J, the gap between germline ends came to 17 bases. This CDR3 has 19 amino acids. The CDR3 here is CATSRDRRGPLPTNEKLFF. The CDR3 coding sequence is TGTGCCACCAGCAGAGATCGGCGAGGTCCGCTTCCAACTAATGAAAAACTGTTTTTT.

The rearrangement uses TRBV6-4 and TRBJ1-1; D gene uncertain. The ends were cut back, 6 bases at V and 0 bases at J, with 11 bases in the middle. This CDR3 has 14 residues. From germline, CDR1 is MRHNA and CDR2 SNTAGT. CDR3 in amino acids: CASRSGSMNTEAFF. The CDR3, as DNA: TGTGCCAGCAGATCAGGCAGCATGAACACTGAAGCTTTCTTT.

This clone was seen a single time. The chain employs TRBV5-4 and TRBJ2-3; TRBD2 agrees at 9 bases. The CDR3 covers 14 residues. Germline V gene sequence: CDR1 SGHNT, CDR2 YYREEE (reference sequence). V shed 4 bases and J 5 bases; nucleotides not matched to a gene: 5. The CDR3: CASSPTSGLDTQYF. Written as DNA, the CDR3 is TGTGCCAGCAGCCCGACTAGCGGCTTAGATACGCAGTATTTT.

This chain links TRBV6-5 with TRBJ2-3, with D hard to call. The CDR3 covers 13 residues. Deletions cut 7 bases from V and 1 base from J, with 9 bases between. Germline V lookup: CDR1 MNHEY, CDR2 SVGAGI. The CDR3 spells CASTPAGTDTQYF. The CDR3 nucleotides read TGTGCCAGCACCCCCGCCGGCACAGATACGCAGTATTTT.

V and J are TRBV28 and TRBJ1-1; D is undetermined. Trimming took off 8 bases at V and 0 bases at J, with 7 bases between the two ends. Germline-derived CDR1 and CDR2 are MDHEN and SYDVKM. CDR3 length equals 12 residues. CDR3 DNA: TGTGCCAGCGGCAGCCTGAACACTGAAGCTTTCTTT. This sequence encodes CASGSLNTEAFF. The whole variable domain, remainder taken from reference TRBV28 and TRBJ1-1, is DVKVTQSSRYLVKRTGEKVFLECVQDMDHENMFWYRQDPGLGLRLIYFSYDVKMKEKGDIPEGYSVSREKKERFSLILESASTNQTSMYLCASGSLNTEAFFGQGTRLTVV.

The genes are TRBV6-6 and TRBJ2-1, with TRBD2 as a possible D gene (6 bases). Trimming removed 2 bases at V and 8 bases at J, with 10 bases between. Germline V gene data show CDR1 as MNHNY and CDR2 as SVGAGI (reference sequence). This CDR3 spans 13 amino acids. This CDR3 is CASSYRERHEQFF. Here the CDR3 DNA reads TGTGCCAGCAGTTACCGGGAGAGGCATGAGCAGTTCTTC.

The chain links TRBV13 to TRBJ2-7; 7 bases are a match to TRBD1. Trimming took 5 bases from V and 0 from J; bases not matched to a gene: 7. The germline gives CDR1 PRHDT, CDR2 FYEKMQ (reference sequence). The CDR3 extends over 15 amino acids. Here the CDR3 reads CASSGRQGFSYEQYF. DNA for the CDR3: TGTGCCAGCAGCGGACGACAGGGTTTCTCCTACGAGCAGTACTTC.

V is TRBV19 and J is TRBJ1-5, with TRBD1 matching 9 bases. The CDR3 has 16 amino acids. V shed 4 bases, J shed 1 base, and the junction held 5 bases outside the gene matches. Germline CDR1 reads LNHDA; CDR2 reads SQIVND (reference sequence). CDR3 DNA sequence: TGTGCCAGTAGTACCCACGGGACAGGGAGCAATCAGCCCCAGCATTTT. It is translated as CASSTHGTGSNQPQHF.

Concerning this clone: The same CDR3 also results from other DNA sequences found in this sample. The chain employs TRBV28 and TRBJ2-5; D is unclear. Germline CDR1 MDHEN, CDR2 SYDVKM. The CDR3 has 12 amino acids. Trimming shortened V by 2 bases and J by 5 bases, and 6 bases separated the two germline ends. The CDR3 here is CASSLLRETQYF. The CDR3 bases are TGTGCCAGCAGTTTACTACGGGAGACCCAGTACTTC.

The V call is TRBV19, the J call TRBJ1-1; 11 bases map to TRBD1. The V gene end was trimmed by 6 bases and the J gene end by 7 bases; junction bases not matched to a gene: 4. The CDR3 length is 13 residues. CDR1 LNHDA and CDR2 SQIVND come from the germline V gene (reference sequence). The CDR3 is CASRDRGRLEAFF. CDR3 DNA sequence: TGTGCCAGTAGGGACAGGGGGCGGCTTGAAGCTTTCTTT.

The genes are TRBV20-1 and TRBJ2-1, with D hard to call. V shed 3 bases and J shed 4 bases, with 4 bases lying between them. The CDR3 extends over 11 amino acids. CDR1 and CDR2 from the germline V gene are DFQATT and SNEGSKA (reference sequence). The CDR3 sequence: CSASLYNEQFF. For the CDR3, the DNA is TGCAGTGCTAGCCTATACAATGAGCAGTTCTTC.

V is TRBV6-1 and J is TRBJ1-2; perhaps TRBD1 as D (5 bases). The CDR3 loop spans 12 amino acids. The germline CDR1 and CDR2 sequences are MNHNS and SASEGT. V lost 4 bases and J lost 8, with 11 bases in between. DNA for the CDR3: TGTGCCAGCAGTGCTCCTCAGGGAGGCTACACCTTC. Residues: CASSAPQGGYTF.

V usage is TRBV28 and J usage is TRBJ1-5; D remains ambiguous. The CDR3 loop spans 15 amino acids. V lost 5 bases to trimming and J lost 0 bases, with 11 bases between them. Germline V gene sequence: CDR1 MDHEN, CDR2 SYDVKM. This CDR3 is CASSLLRTSNQPQHF. CDR3 coding DNA: TGTGCCAGCAGTCTACTGAGGACTAGCAATCAGCCCCAGCATTTT.

The genes are TRBV6-1 and TRBJ2-3; TRBD1 might be the D (5 bases). Germline V gene data show CDR1 as MNHNS and CDR2 as SASEGT. CDR3 length: 14 residues. V lost 7 bases to trimming and J lost 6 bases, with 17 bases between them. Here the CDR3 reads CASTLQVRVDTQYF. The DNA of the CDR3 is TGTGCCAGCACACTACAGGTTCGAGTGGATACGCAGTATTTT.

This chain links TRBV7-2 with TRBJ1-6, with D perhaps matching TRBD1 (5 bases). The CDR3 has 13 amino acids. The V end was cut by 5 bases, the J end by 8 bases, with 10 bases between. The germline CDR1 and CDR2 sequences are SGHTA and FQGNSA. The CDR3, as DNA: TGTGCCAGCAGCCCCGGGACCTATTCACCCCTCCACTTT. This gives the protein CASSPGTYSPLHF.

The chain employs TRBV18 and TRBJ2-7; D unclear. Between the trimmed V and J ends, which lost 5 bases and 7 bases, there was a span of 15 bases. CDR3 size: 13 residues. Germline CDR1 is KGHSH and CDR2 is LQKENI. The DNA for the CDR3 is TGTGCCAGCTCATGGTCTAGGCATGGGGAGCAGTACTTC. This translates into CASSWSRHGEQYF. The complete variable domain, with remaining parts taken from reference TRBV18 and TRBJ2-7, reads NAGVMQNPRHLVRRRGQEARLRCSPMKGHSHVYWYRQLPEEGLKFMVYLQKENIIDESGMPKERFSAEFPKEGPSILRIQQVVRGDSAAYFCASSWSRHGEQYFGPGTRLTVT.

V and J are TRBV6-6 and TRBJ2-7; tentative D call: TRBD1 (5 bases). The V gene lost 7 bases and the J gene lost 5 bases, with 21 bases spanning the gap. CDR3 length equals 15 residues. The germline CDR1 and CDR2 sequences are MNHNY and SVGAGI (reference sequence). As DNA, the CDR3 is TGTGCCAGCACCCAACATGATGGCAGGGTCAACGAGCAGTACTTC. Protein sequence: CASTQHDGRVNEQYF.

This chain uses TRBV7-3 with TRBJ2-1; 15 nucleotides align to TRBD2. Per the germline V gene, CDR1 is SGHTA and CDR2 is FQGTGA. With 2 bases clipped from V and 4 bases from J, the junction kept 6 bases outside the gene matches. The CDR3 sequence is 18 residues long. The CDR3 DNA follows: TGTGCCAGCAGCTTAGGACTAGCGGGAGGGCCGGAGTACAATGAGCAGTTCTTC. Translation: CASSLGLAGGPEYNEQFF.

V and J are TRBV5-1 and TRBJ2-1; D may be TRBD1 (5 bases). Trimming cost V 3 bases and J 6 bases, with 19 bases left between them. There are 16 residues in the CDR3. Germline CDR1 SGHRS, CDR2 YFSETQ. The chain's CDR3 is CASSSLAQGYRNEQFF. CDR3 DNA: TGCGCCAGCAGCTCGCTGGCCCAGGGATACCGCAATGAGCAGTTCTTC.

This clone came up a few times. The gene calls are TRBV6-1 and TRBJ1-5; D remains unclear. Germline V gene sequence: CDR1 MNHNS, CDR2 SASEGT. This CDR3 has 14 residues. Trimming cost V 6 bases and J 1 base, with 10 bases left between them. The DNA of the CDR3 is TGTGCCAGCAGCCTCAAGGACAGCAATCAGCCCCAGCATTTT. Translation: CASSLKDSNQPQHF.

J is TRBJ2-5 and V is TRBV23-1; no firm D call. TRBV23-1 qualifies as an ORF whose function is uncertain. Trimming removed 2 bases at V and 2 bases at J, with 12 bases between. CDR3 length: 15 amino acids. CDR3: CASSQLAGNQETQYF. The CDR3 coding sequence is TGCGCCAGCAGTCAACTCGCCGGAAATCAAGAGACCCAGTACTTC.